The rows below give T cell receptor beta chains drawn from one sample of a study of T cells in Graves' hyperthyroidism and ophthalmopathy. Each CDR3 protein is one row after TCRdb ran MiXCR on the multiplex PCR reads. The data show approximately 520,000 distinct CDR3 sequences, 20% to 25% seen once. The sequenced sample consisted of blood. The receptors originated from a man younger than 30 with Graves' hyperthyroidism. Both conserved end residues are part of each CDR3. Each record gives: J gene, clone size, D gene, V gene, CDR3 protein, CDR3 DNA. A D gene is named only where the DNA matches it firmly. Clone size appears in some rows only: once, few, many, or a class for an expanded clone.

j_gene: TRBJ2-2; abundance: NA; d_gene: TRBD2; v_gene: TRBV27; CDR3aa: CASRLRLAGGIHTGELFF; CDR3nt: TGTGCCAGCAGGTTACGTCTAGCGGGGGGCATCCACACCGGGGAGCTGTTTTTT
j_gene: TRBJ2-7; abundance: NA; d_gene: NA; v_gene: TRBV6-2/TRBV6-3; CDR3aa: CASSLSGVEQYF; CDR3nt: TGTGCCAGCAGTCTATCTGGTGTCGAGCAGTACTTC
j_gene: TRBJ1-3; abundance: NA; d_gene: NA; v_gene: TRBV6-1; CDR3aa: CASITEGNTIYF; CDR3nt: TGTGCCAGCATCACAGAGGGAAACACCATATATTTT
j_gene: TRBJ1-1; abundance: NA; d_gene: NA; v_gene: TRBV11-2; CDR3aa: CASSPRTAIVEAFF; CDR3nt: TGTGCCAGCAGCCCACGAACGGCTATAGTTGAAGCTTTCTTT
j_gene: TRBJ2-7; abundance: NA; d_gene: TRBD2; v_gene: TRBV12-3/TRBV12-4; CDR3aa: CASSSPVSGGYEQYF; CDR3nt: TGTGCCAGCAGTAGCCCCGTTTCGGGGGGGTACGAGCAGTACTTC
j_gene: TRBJ2-3; abundance: few; d_gene: NA; v_gene: TRBV12-3/TRBV12-4; CDR3aa: CASSLAGWGGAKPYTQYF; CDR3nt: TGTGCCAGCAGTTTAGCTGGATGGGGGGGGGCGAAACCCTATACGCAGTATTTT
j_gene: TRBJ1-1; abundance: many; d_gene: NA; v_gene: TRBV7-2; CDR3aa: CASSPDRVNTEAFF; CDR3nt: TGTGCCAGCAGCCCTGACAGAGTGAACACTGAAGCTTTCTTT
j_gene: TRBJ1-5; abundance: NA; d_gene: NA; v_gene: TRBV12-3/TRBV12-4; CDR3aa: CASSPPRGYSNQPQHF; CDR3nt: TGTGCCAGCAGTCCCCCACGAGGTTATAGCAATCAGCCCCAGCATTTT
j_gene: TRBJ1-5; abundance: many; d_gene: TRBD1; v_gene: TRBV11-2; CDR3aa: CASSLTGTGNQPQHF; CDR3nt: TGTGCCAGCAGCTTGACCGGGACAGGGAATCAGCCCCAGCATTTT
j_gene: TRBJ2-7; abundance: few; d_gene: NA; v_gene: TRBV11-2; CDR3aa: CASSLTGLFEQYF; CDR3nt: TGTGCCAGCAGCTTGACGGGGTTATTCGAGCAGTACTTC
j_gene: TRBJ1-1; abundance: few; d_gene: NA; v_gene: TRBV12-3/TRBV12-4; CDR3aa: CASSLEGEMNTEAFF; CDR3nt: TGTGCCAGCAGTTTGGAAGGGGAAATGAACACTGAAGCTTTCTTT
j_gene: TRBJ1-1; abundance: many; d_gene: NA; v_gene: TRBV2; CDR3aa: CASILIGYTEAFF; CDR3nt: TGTGCCAGCATCCTGATTGGGTACACTGAAGCTTTCTTT
j_gene: TRBJ1-5; abundance: NA; d_gene: NA; v_gene: TRBV20-1; CDR3aa: CSARDRAGVSNQPQHF; CDR3nt: TGCAGTGCTAGAGATAGGGCGGGAGTTAGCAATCAGCCCCAGCATTTT
j_gene: TRBJ2-3; abundance: few; d_gene: TRBD1; v_gene: TRBV11-2; CDR3aa: CASSSPWTGTDTQYF; CDR3nt: TGTGCCAGCAGCTCACCGTGGACAGGAACAGATACGCAGTATTTT
j_gene: TRBJ2-5; abundance: many; d_gene: NA; v_gene: TRBV2; CDR3aa: CASSVSLARGMETQYF; CDR3nt: TGTGCCAGCAGTGTATCGCTGGCCCGGGGGATGGAGACCCAGTACTTC